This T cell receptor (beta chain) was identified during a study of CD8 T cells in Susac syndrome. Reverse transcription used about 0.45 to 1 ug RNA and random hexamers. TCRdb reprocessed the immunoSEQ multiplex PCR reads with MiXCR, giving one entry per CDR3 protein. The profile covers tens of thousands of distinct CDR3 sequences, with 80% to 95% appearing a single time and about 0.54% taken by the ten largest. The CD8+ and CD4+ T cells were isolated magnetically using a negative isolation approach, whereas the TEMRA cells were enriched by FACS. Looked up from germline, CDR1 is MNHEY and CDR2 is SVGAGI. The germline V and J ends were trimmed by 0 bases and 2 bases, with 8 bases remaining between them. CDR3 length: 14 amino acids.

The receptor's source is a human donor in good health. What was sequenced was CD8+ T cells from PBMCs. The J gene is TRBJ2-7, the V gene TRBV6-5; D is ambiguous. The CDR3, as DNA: TGTGCCAGCAGTTACTCGGCGGAAGCCTACGAGCAGTACTTC. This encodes CASSYSAEAYEQYF.